This T cell receptor beta chain was retrieved from a study of CD8 T cells in Susac syndrome. Germline V CDR1 and CDR2: MNHNY, SVGAGI (reference sequence). V gave up 6 bases and J gave up 2 bases, with 10 bases separating them. The CDR3 is 13 residues long. RNA amounts of roughly 0.5 to 1 ug underwent reverse transcription with random hexamers. From the immunoSEQ multiplex PCR reads, TCRdb called clonotypes with MiXCR, one entry per CDR3 protein. The sample has around 180,000 distinct CDR3 sequences, roughly 92% seen once; the top ten hold roughly 0.12%. The chain is built from TRBV6-6 and TRBJ1-2; D possibly corresponds to TRBD1 (5 bases). This clonotype was obtained from a human donor with Susac syndrome. Sequenced: CD4+ T cells from PBMCs. The CDR3 region is CASREQGNYGYTF. The CDR3 DNA is TGTGCCAGCAGAGAGCAGGGCAACTATGGCTACACCTTC.